This TCR beta chain was retrieved from a study of identical twins. After template switching added a universal primer site, the resulting cDNA carried unique molecular identifiers. TCRdb reprocessed the 5' RACE reads via MiXCR and lists one record per CDR3 protein. The sample has around 490,000 distinct CDR3 sequences, about a fifth seen once. The table lists this clonotype with a few counts. Its antigen is as yet unknown. Whole-study findings and limits: Beta clonotypes that were abundant in cord blood contained fewer insertions, a pattern absent from memory repertoires. Diverse VJ usage suggested most zero-insertion clonotypes were not invariant T cells. In drawing conclusions, the study used cross-sectional statistical analysis and did not follow the same donors.

Trimming at V came to 1 base and at J to 6 bases, leaving 7 bases not matched to a gene. CDR1 and CDR2 from the germline V gene are KGHDR and SFDVKD. The CDR3 consists of 16 residues. This sample was shared with a second study, whose subject was yellow fever vaccine responses in identical twins.

The receptor's source is a woman aged 18 to 35 in good health. What was sequenced was CD4+ T cells sorted from blood. The rearrangement links TRBV24-1 to TRBJ2-3, with 9 nucleotides matching TRBD2. The CDR3 protein is CATSDFASGMEDTQYF. The CDR3 DNA is TGTGCCACCAGTGATTTTGCTAGCGGGATGGAGGATACGCAGTATTTT.